What follows is one T cell receptor beta chain and its context. What it recognizes is unknown. This sample stems from a study of cytomegalovirus exposure and HLA in healthy donors. As for the study in general: Sequencing of about 179 million T cells in an earlier analysis found 100 million or so unique TCR beta sequences. Within an early data release were about 85 million unique TCRs drawn from HLA-typed donors. Overall study findings and caveats: V- and J-gene trimming of TCR beta was linked (in a later analysis) to a missense DCLRE1C variant.

V was shortened by 1 base and J by 4 bases, with 19 bases between the two germline ends. CDR1 is GTSNPN, CDR2 SVGIG, per germline (reference sequence). This CDR3 contains 16 residues. With 60 Vbeta and 13 Jbeta primers, the PCR was carried out. The method was immunoSEQ multiplex PCR; TCRdb's version includes in-frame clones alone and lacks a portion of them. Recorded here are tens of thousands of clones; the top ten clones represent 3.6%. Sequencing input: PBMCs. The rearrangement links TRBV30 to TRBJ1-2, with TRBD1 as a possible D gene (6 bases). This receptor was obtained from a woman aged 18-35 years in good health and CMV-seronegative. Written as DNA, the CDR3 is TGTGCCTGGAGTGAAAAAGGGGGGGGCGCTTTCTATGGCTACACCTTC. This codes for CAWSEKGGGAFYGYTF.